This paragraph reports one TCR beta chain. This receptor's antigen is unknown. Per-base qualities were not stored, and no clone one base away is much larger. Relative to germline, V is 0 bases shorter and J is 5 bases shorter, with 12 bases between their ends. As encoded in the germline V gene, CDR1 is SQVTM while CDR2 is ANQGSEA. The CDR3, from cysteine to phenylalanine, totals 14 residues. CDR3 DNA is the only sequence kept; it has 42 bases, read in frame from the first base. CD8 naive samples were CD45RO-negative cells positively selected for CCR7, giving a CD45RA+CCR7+ population that excluded TemRA cells. Healthy HIV-negative adults with no recently reported acute infections or vaccinations were included as donors. Only Caucasian adults living in Nashville, Tennessee, USA were represented among the donors. After blood collection by leukapheresis, PBMCs were isolated using Ficoll-Histopaque density gradient centrifugation and then cryopreserved in the vapor phase of liquid nitrogen. Analytical flow cytometry was used to check the purity and quantity of each magnetically sorted T cell population. Each sorted fraction had its genomic DNA isolated and then quantified by UV absorbance on a Nanodrop 2000c.

Using the deep immunoSEQ assay, TCR CDR3 regions were amplified from genomic DNA by multiplex PCR. Extracted genomic DNA from each cell subset was distributed evenly across all wells of several immunoSEQ 96-well plates, and each plate was treated as a replicate. For sorted subsets, roughly 200 ng of genomic DNA, equivalent to some 30,000 T cell genomes, went into each replicate PCR. Purified libraries were measured with a Qubit 3.0 fluorometer, size-checked on a Bioanalyzer 2100, and measured again with the KAPA Library Quantification kit. A separate single-read 150-cycle Illumina NextSeq 550 flow cell was used to sequence each immunoSEQ 96-well plate. On the study's bioinformatics: Because the immunoSEQ output included only junctional sequences and no quality scores, the filtering could not be the same as the filtering used for full-length reads. Sequences were annotated with PyIR, a Python wrapper for IgBLAST v1.9, using IMGT germline references to assign V/J genes and CDR3. Reads were filtered out if the reads had weak V/J assignments (E-value above 1e-6), no CDR3, stop codons, out-of-frame junctions, or ambiguous translated residues. V3J clonotypes were defined by identical inferred V gene, J gene, and CDR3 amino acid sequence. Percentage overlap between repertoires was calculated by dividing the number of shared unique clonotypes by the size of the smaller repertoire. Repertoire richness was assessed with RTK rarefaction, the Chao1 estimator, and Recon v2.1 estimates of unobserved clonotypes. For all TCRbeta clonotypes obtained by the gDNA method from several donors, generation probabilities were computed with OLGA. TCRdb mirrors the immuneACCESS table, restricted to in-frame sequences. Some clones are absent from its copies; in checked studies, under half trace to an unresolved V gene, and the reason for the others is unknown. The V and J calls and clone size are taken from that table; D and trimming were inferred from the DNA. Present in this sample are fewer than 1 million clones, about 96% of which were seen just once. Roughly 0.23% of the sample is in the top ten clones.

The data were obtained in a study of shared clonotypes between healthy human individuals (dated by TCRdb to the early 2020s). Looking at the study overall: The cohort comprised two women and a few men aged 18 to 49 years. For each donor, CD4 naive and CD4 memory were each given three plates, CD8 naive was given two plates, and CD8 memory was given one plate. The study deeply sequenced blood TCR repertoires of about 5 healthy adults to estimate repertoire size and the extent of clonotype sharing between individuals. Libraries were prepared and TCR repertoires were sequenced by different laboratories using diverse techniques, in order to increase sequencing depth and limit assay-specific biases. Each donor's leukapheresis produced roughly between roughly 0.85 and 9.5 billion PBMCs.

Overall results and qualifications from the work: Across a few donors, around 5% of naive CD4, 3.5% of naive CD8, under 2.5% of memory CD4, and under 0.45% of memory CD8 clonotypes were shared. The small number of donors limited the genetic and exposure-history diversity represented. Only blood was sampled, and tissue TCR repertoires likely differ from those in blood. Pairwise subsampling indicated that sequencing depth was expected to affect the degree of clonotype sharing among donors. Compared with non-shared clonotypes, clonotypes shared by all four sorted-subset donors had higher generation probabilities. Even with the large sequencing depth, rarefaction of the sorted-subset datasets indicated that sequencing was incomplete. Estimated clonotype richness was generally larger for naive than for memory subsets.

The TCR was taken from a man in his thirties or forties in good health. The chain is assembled from TRBV29-1 and TRBJ2-3; the D gene lacks a confident call. The specimen sequenced was naive CD8+ T cells sorted from blood. In the paper's terms, the cell subset or site label means: CD45RA+CCR7+. The nucleotide sequence is given as TGCAGCGTTGAAGATCTCACACCACTAGATACGCAGTATTTT. Translation gives CSVEDLTPLDTQYF.